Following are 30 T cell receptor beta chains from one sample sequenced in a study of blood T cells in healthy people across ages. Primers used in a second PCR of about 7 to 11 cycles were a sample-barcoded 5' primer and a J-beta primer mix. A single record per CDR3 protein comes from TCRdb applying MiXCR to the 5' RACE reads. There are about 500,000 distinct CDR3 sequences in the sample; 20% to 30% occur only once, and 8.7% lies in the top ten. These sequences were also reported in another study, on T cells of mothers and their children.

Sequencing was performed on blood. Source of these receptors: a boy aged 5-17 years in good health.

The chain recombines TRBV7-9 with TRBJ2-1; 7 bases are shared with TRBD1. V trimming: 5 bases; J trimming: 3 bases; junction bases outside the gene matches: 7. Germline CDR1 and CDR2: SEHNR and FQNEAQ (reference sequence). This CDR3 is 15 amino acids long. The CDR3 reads CASSQGTVGYNEQFF. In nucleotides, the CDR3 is TGTGCCAGCAGCCAAGGGACAGTCGGCTACAATGAGCAGTTCTTC.

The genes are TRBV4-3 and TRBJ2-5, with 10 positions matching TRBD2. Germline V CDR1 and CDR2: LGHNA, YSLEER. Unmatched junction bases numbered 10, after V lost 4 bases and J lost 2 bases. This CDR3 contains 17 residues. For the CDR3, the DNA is TGCGCCAGCAGCCCAGATGCTAGCGGGGGAAATCAAGAGACCCAGTACTTC. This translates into CASSPDASGGNQETQYF.

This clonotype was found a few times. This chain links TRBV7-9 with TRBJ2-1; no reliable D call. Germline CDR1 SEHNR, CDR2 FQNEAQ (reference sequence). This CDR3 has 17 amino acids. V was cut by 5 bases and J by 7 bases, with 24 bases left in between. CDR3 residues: CASSLGPSSHLLNEQFF. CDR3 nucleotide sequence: TGTGCCAGCAGCCTGGGCCCCAGCAGCCACCTTCTGAATGAGCAGTTCTTC.

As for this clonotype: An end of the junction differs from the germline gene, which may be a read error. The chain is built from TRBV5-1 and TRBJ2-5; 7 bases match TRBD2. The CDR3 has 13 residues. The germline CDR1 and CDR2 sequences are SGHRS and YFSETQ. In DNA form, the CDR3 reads TGCGCCAGCAGCTTGGATGGTCTAGCGGCAGGATTCTTC. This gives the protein CASSLDGLAAGFF.

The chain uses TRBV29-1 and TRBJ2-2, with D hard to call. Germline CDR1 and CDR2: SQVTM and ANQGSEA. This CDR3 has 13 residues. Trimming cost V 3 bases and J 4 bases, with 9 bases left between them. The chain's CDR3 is CSVDAQTTGELFF. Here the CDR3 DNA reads TGCAGCGTTGATGCACAGACCACCGGGGAGCTGTTTTTT.

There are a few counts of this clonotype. CDR3 DNA sequence: TGCAGTGCTAGTGCCGGGACTAGCGGGAGCGACGAGCAGTACTTC. Amino acids: CSASAGTSGSDEQYF. The chain joins TRBV20-1 to TRBJ2-7; TRBD2 matches at 14 bases. The CDR3 totals 15 residues. V shed 3 bases, J shed 5 bases, and the junction held 6 bases outside the gene matches. Germline CDR1 and CDR2: DFQATT and SNEGSKA (reference sequence).

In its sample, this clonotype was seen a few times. The CDR3 coding sequence is TGTGCCAGCAGTTCACCGGGACTTCCATCTAATCAGCCCCAGCATTTT. Amino acid sequence: CASSSPGLPSNQPQHF. This sequence joins TRBV28 and TRBJ1-5; TRBD1 is a possible D gene (5 bases). Trimming removed 4 bases at V and 4 bases at J, with 17 bases between. Per the germline V gene, CDR1 is MDHEN and CDR2 is SYDVKM. The CDR3 length is 16 residues. The full variable domain, completed using reference TRBV28 and TRBJ1-5, is DVKVTQSSRYLVKRTGEKVFLECVQDMDHENMFWYRQDPGLGLRLIYFSYDVKMKEKGDIPEGYSVSREKKERFSLILESASTNQTSMYLCASSSPGLPSNQPQHFGDGTRLSIL.

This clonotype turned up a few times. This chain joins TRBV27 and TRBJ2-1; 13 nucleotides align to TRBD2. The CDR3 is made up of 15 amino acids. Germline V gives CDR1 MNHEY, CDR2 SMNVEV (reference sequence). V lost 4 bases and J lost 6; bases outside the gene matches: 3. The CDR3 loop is CASSSGTSGANEQFF. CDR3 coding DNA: TGTGCCAGCAGTTCCGGGACTAGCGGGGCCAATGAGCAGTTCTTC.

This CDR3 reads CASSRRQGGGNTIYF. The CDR3 nucleotides read TGTGCCAGCAGCCGGAGACAGGGTGGTGGAAACACCATATATTTT. V is TRBV28 and J is TRBJ1-3; TRBD1 matches 7 bases. This CDR3 has 15 residues. Per the germline V gene, CDR1 is MDHEN and CDR2 is SYDVKM. V lost 6 bases to trimming and J lost 3 bases; unmatched junction nucleotides: 8.

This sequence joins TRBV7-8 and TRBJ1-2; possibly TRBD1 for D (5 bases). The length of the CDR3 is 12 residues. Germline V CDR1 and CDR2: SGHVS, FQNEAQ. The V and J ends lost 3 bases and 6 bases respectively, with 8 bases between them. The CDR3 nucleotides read TGTGCCAGCAGCTTGGGGGTAGATGGCTACACCTTC. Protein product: CASSLGVDGYTF.

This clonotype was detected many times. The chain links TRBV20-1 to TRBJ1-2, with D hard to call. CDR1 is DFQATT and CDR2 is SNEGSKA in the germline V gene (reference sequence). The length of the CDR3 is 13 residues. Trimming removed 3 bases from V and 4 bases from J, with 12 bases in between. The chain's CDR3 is CSARIGLVYGYTF. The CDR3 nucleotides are TGCAGTGCTAGGATTGGGTTGGTCTATGGCTACACCTTC.

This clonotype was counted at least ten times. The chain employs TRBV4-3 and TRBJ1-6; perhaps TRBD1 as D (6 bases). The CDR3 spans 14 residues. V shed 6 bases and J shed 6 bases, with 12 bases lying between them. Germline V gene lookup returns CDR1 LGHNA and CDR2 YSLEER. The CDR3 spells CASSGKGVNSPLHF. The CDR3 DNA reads TGCGCCAGCAGTGGTAAGGGGGTTAATTCACCCCTCCACTTT.

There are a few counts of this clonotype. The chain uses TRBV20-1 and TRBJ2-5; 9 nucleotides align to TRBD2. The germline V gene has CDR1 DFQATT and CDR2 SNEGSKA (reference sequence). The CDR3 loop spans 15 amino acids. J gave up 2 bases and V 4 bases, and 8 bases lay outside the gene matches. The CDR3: CSAKGGGAGQETQYF. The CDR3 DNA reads TGCAGTGCTAAGGGCGGGGGGGCCGGTCAAGAGACCCAGTACTTC.

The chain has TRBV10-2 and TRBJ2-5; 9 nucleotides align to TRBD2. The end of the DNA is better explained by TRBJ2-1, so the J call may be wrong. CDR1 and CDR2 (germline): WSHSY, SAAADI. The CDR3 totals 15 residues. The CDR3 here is CASSESGTSFNEQFF. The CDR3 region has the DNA TGCGCCAGCAGTGAGTCCGGGACTAGCTTCAATGAGCAGTTCTTC.

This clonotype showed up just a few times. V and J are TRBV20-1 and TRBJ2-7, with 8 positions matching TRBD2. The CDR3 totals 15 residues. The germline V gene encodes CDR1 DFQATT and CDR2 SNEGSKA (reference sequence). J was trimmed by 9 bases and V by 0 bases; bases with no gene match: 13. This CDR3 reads CSARDQNGRAYVQYF. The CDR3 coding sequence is TGCAGTGCTAGAGATCAGAACGGGAGGGCCTATGTGCAGTACTTC.

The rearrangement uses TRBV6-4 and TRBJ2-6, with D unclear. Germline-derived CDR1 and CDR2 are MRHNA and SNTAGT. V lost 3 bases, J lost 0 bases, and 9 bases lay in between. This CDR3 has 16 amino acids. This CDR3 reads CASSEYSVSGANVLTF. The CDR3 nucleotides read TGTGCCAGCAGTGAGTATTCCGTCTCTGGGGCCAACGTCCTGACTTTC.

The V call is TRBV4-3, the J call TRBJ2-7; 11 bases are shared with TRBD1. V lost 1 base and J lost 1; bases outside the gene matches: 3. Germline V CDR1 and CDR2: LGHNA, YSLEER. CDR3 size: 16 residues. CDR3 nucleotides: TGCGCCAGCAGCCAAGGTGGGACAGGGGGTTCCTACGAGCAGTACTTC. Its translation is CASSQGGTGGSYEQYF.

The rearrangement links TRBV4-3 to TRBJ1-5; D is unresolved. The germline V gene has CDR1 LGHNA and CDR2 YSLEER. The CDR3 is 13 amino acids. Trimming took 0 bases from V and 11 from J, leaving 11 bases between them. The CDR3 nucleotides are TGCGCCAGCAGCCAAGATTCGAGATCAGCCCAGCATTTT. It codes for CASSQDSRSAQHF.

The CDR3 DNA reads TGCGCCAGCAGCTCCGGGACAGGTCCCTCTGGGGCCAACGTCCTGACTTTC. Residues: CASSSGTGPSGANVLTF. This chain links TRBV5-1 with TRBJ2-6, with 8 bases matching TRBD1. Germline CDR1 reads SGHRS; CDR2 reads YFSETQ. The CDR3 has 17 amino acids. Trimming removed 3 bases from V and 0 bases from J; junction bases left unmatched: 5.

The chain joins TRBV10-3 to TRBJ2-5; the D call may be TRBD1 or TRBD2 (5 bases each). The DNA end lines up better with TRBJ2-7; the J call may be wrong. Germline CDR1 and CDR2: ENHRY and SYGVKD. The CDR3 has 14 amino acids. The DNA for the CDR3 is TGTGCCATCAGTCCCGGGGCAGTCTCCTACGAGCAGTACTTC. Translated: CAISPGAVSYEQYF.

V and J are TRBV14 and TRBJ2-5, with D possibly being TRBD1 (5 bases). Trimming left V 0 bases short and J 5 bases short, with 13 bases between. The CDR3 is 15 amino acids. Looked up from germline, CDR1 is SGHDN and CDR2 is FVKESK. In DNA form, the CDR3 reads TGTGCCAGCAGCCAAGATCGCGGCAGGGCGGAGACCCAGTACTTC. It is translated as CASSQDRGRAETQYF. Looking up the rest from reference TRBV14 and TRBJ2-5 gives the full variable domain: EAGVTQFPSHSVIEKGQTVTLRCDPISGHDNLYWYRRVMGKEIKFLLHFVKESKQDESGMPNNRFLAERTGGTYSTLKVQPAELEDSGVYFCASSQDRGRAETQYFGPGTRLLVL.

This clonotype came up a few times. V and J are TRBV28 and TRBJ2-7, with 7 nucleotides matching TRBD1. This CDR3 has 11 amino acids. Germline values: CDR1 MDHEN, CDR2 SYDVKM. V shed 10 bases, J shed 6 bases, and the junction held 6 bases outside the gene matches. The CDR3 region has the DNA TGTGCCAAGGGGGCATCGACCGAGCAGTACTTC. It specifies CAKGASTEQYF.

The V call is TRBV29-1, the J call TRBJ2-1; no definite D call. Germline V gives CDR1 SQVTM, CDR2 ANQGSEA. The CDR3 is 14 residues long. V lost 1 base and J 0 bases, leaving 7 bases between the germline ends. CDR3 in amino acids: CSVEGLNSYNEQFF. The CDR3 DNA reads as TGCAGCGTTGAAGGCCTGAACTCCTACAATGAGCAGTTCTTC.

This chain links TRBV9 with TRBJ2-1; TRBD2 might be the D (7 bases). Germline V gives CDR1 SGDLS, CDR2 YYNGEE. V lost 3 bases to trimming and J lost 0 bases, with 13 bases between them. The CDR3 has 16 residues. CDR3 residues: CASSEGGGSSYNEQFF. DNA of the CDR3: TGTGCCAGCAGCGAGGGGGGGGGGTCCTCCTACAATGAGCAGTTCTTC.

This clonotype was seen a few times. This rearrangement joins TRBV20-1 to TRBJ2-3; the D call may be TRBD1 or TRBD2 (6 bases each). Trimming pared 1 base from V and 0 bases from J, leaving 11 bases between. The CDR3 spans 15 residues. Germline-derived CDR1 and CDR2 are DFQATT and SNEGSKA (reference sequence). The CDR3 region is CSARVGGTSTDTQYF. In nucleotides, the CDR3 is TGCAGTGCTAGAGTAGGGGGGACTAGCACAGATACGCAGTATTTT.

The CDR3 sequence is CASSFAGLDQETQYF. In nucleotides, the CDR3 is TGCGCCAGCAGCTTCGCGGGGCTCGACCAAGAGACCCAGTACTTC. The chain joins TRBV5-1 to TRBJ2-5; D perhaps matches TRBD2 (6 bases). The germline CDR1 and CDR2 sequences are SGHRS and YFSETQ. The CDR3 consists of 15 residues. Trimming cost V 2 bases and J 0 bases, with 11 bases left between them.

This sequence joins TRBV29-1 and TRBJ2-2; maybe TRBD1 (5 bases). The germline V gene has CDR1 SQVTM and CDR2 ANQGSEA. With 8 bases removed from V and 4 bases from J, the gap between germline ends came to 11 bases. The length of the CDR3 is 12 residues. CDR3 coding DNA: TGCAGCTCGCAGGGTAGCACCGGGGAGCTGTTTTTT. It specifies CSSQGSTGELFF.

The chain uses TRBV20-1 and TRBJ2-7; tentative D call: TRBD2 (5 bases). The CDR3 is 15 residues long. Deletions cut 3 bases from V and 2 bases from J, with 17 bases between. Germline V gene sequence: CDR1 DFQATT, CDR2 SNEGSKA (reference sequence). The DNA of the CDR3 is TGCAGTGCTAGTGATCCGGGGAGCCTCACCTACGAGCAGTACTTC. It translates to CSASDPGSLTYEQYF.

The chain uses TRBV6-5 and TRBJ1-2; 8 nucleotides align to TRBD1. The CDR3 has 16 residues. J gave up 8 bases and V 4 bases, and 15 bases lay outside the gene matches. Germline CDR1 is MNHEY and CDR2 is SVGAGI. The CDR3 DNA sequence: TGTGCCAGCAGTTTCGACAGGGGTGTAGGAGTAGGAGGCTACACCTTC. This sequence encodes CASSFDRGVGVGGYTF.

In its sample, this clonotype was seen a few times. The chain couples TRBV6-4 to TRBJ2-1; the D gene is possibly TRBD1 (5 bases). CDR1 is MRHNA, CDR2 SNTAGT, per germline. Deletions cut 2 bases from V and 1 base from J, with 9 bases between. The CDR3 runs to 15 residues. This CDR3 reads CASSDGADSYNEQFF. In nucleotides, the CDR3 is TGTGCCAGCAGTGACGGGGCCGATTCCTACAATGAGCAGTTCTTC.